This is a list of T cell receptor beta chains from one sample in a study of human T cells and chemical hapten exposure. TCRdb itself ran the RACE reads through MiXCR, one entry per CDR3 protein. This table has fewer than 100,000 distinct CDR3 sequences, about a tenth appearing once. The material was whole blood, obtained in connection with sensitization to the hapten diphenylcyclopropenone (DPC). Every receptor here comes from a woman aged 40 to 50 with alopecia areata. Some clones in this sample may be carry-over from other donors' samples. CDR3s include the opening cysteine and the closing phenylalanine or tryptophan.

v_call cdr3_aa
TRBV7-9 CASSPDNEQFF
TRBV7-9 CASSFFAPSYNEQFF
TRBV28 CASSPPGKYEQYF
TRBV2 CASSPDGWDNQPQHF
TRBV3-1 CASSQQGAPNYGYTF
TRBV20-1 CSARKTGPQETQYF
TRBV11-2 CASSPETLQGDTQYF
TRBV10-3 CAISPTGGGSTDTQYF
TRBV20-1 CSAVPGLAGGNEQFF
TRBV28 CASSLPSLPSSYEQYF
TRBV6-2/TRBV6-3 CASSYSSESNQPQHF
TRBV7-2 CASSYFNEQFF
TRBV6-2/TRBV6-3 CASSYTGGPYEQYF
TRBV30 CASDQGNTIYF
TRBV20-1 CSARDVQGRGYTF
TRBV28 CATAGLGTGFYEQYF
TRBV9 CASSVVPSMATDTQYF
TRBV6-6 CASSHRQGNTEAFF
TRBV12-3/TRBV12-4 CASSLGGTVTDTQYF
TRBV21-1 CASGELQGPHVSAVCF
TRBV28 CASSSQGGAPNQPQHF
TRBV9 CASSVGRRPEETQYF
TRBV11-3 CASSRDPYNEQFF
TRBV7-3 CASSFLRTGRDNEQFF
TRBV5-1 CASKIRGRGEQYF
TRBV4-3 CASSQDLGNGYTF
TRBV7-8 CASSTRTSGRSAANVLTF
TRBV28 CASTPSKTGTYEQYF
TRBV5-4 CASSRRDSNTEAFF
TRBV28 CASRSGQGSDEQFF
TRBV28 CASSLRSQLMHF
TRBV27 CASSLLTAPTNEKLFF
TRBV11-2 CASSLFDGNTGELFF
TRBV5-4 CASSFPGQLNTEAFF
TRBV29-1 CSVLTGVVGEQFF
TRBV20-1 CSAPRTSGSWESSYEQYF
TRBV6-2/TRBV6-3 CASIQGVNTEAFF
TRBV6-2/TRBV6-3 CASRTTGTPPYNEQFF
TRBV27 CASSLFPASGRAGELFF
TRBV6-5 CASSSHRGRETQYF
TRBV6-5 CASSYSGTQTYEQYF
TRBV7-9 CASSLIRETYTF
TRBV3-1 CASSLRGTSGNEQFF
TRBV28 CASSLGLQEQYF
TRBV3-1 CASSQEGVFHLF
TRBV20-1 CSAPVGLQEQFF
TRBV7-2 CASSSGTGLYGYTF